A single sample is the source of the 30 T cell receptor beta chains below, sequenced in a study of blood T cell repertoires in COVID-19. Data came from immunoSEQ multiplex PCR; TCRdb stores just in-frame clones and leaves some out. The sample contains 250,000 or so clones, 70% to 90% of which appear only once. The sample taken for sequencing was PBMCs or T cells enriched from blood (not recorded which). These receptors were taken from a woman in her forties or fifties who had recovered from COVID-19.

The chain carries TRBV19 and TRBJ2-1; 9 nucleotides align to TRBD1. This CDR3 comprises 16 residues. Germline CDR1 LNHDA, CDR2 SQIVND (reference sequence). The J segment lost 2 bases and the V segment lost 5 bases, leaving 7 bases of the junction unmatched. In nucleotides, the CDR3 is TGTGCCAGTAGTCCCCACAGGGGGCCCACCTACAATGAGCAGTTCTTC. It encodes CASSPHRGPTYNEQFF.

CDR3 nucleotides: TGTGCCAGCAGTTTAATCATCGAGGCTAGCTCCTACGAGCAGTACTTC. It codes for CASSLIIEASSYEQYF. The gene calls are TRBV28 and TRBJ2-7, with D unresolved. The CDR3 consists of 16 residues. Germline loops: CDR1 MDHEN, CDR2 SYDVKM. Trimming shortened V by 2 bases and J by 0 bases, and 14 bases separated the two germline ends.

This clone showed up just a few times. The V gene is TRBV7-9, the J gene TRBJ2-1; TRBD2 agrees at 14 bases. Trimming took 3 bases from V and 7 from J; bases not matched to a gene: 5. CDR3 length: 16 amino acids. The germline CDR1 and CDR2 sequences are SEHNR and FQNEAQ (reference sequence). The CDR3 region has the DNA TGTGCCAGCAGCTTGACTAGCGGGAGGGCGGTGAATGAGCAGTTCTTC. This encodes CASSLTSGRAVNEQFF.

This chain uses TRBV2 with TRBJ1-1; 8 nucleotides line up with TRBD1. The length of the CDR3 is 14 residues. Germline V gene lookup returns CDR1 SNHLY and CDR2 FYNNEI. V gave up 4 bases and J gave up 6 bases; unmatched junction bases: 7. The CDR3 protein is CASSARQGSAEAFF. The CDR3 coding sequence is TGTGCCAGCAGTGCCCGACAGGGGTCCGCTGAAGCTTTCTTT.

This chain uses TRBV19 with TRBJ1-2, with 7 nucleotides matching TRBD1. The ends lost 5 bases at V and 4 bases at J; junction bases unmatched: 10. The CDR3 extends over 15 amino acids. Germline CDR1 is LNHDA and CDR2 is SQIVND (reference sequence). The CDR3 loop reads CASSFRTGAFYGYTF. The CDR3 coding sequence is TGTGCCAGTAGTTTCCGGACAGGAGCTTTCTATGGCTACACCTTC.

Notes on this clone: A junction boundary mismatches the germline segment, possibly from a read error. J is TRBJ2-1 and V is TRBV5-6; maybe TRBD1 (5 bases). This CDR3 is built from 14 residues. CDR1 is SGHDT, CDR2 YYEEEE, per germline. CDR3 bases: TGTGCCAGCAGGTTGGGGCGCCCAGGGAATGAGCAGTTCTTC. It encodes CASRLGRPGNEQFF.

This clone was seen only a few times. This chain uses TRBV9 with TRBJ1-1; 10 bases align to TRBD1. CDR1 is SGDLS, CDR2 YYNGEE, per germline. This CDR3 region has 15 residues. J lost 11 bases, V lost 4 bases, and 14 bases had no gene match. In DNA, the CDR3 is TGTGCCAGCAGCACAGAGGGGACAGGGGATAGGAGGGCTTTCTTT. Translation: CASSTEGTGDRRAFF.

The chain carries TRBV6-1 and TRBJ2-7, with 8 nucleotides matching TRBD1. This CDR3 is built from 12 residues. V lost 2 bases and J lost 10; bases outside the gene matches: 4. Germline CDR1 and CDR2: MNHNS and SASEGT. CDR3: CASSEPGTGQYF. CDR3 bases: TGTGCCAGCAGTGAACCCGGGACAGGCCAGTACTTC.

V and J are TRBV6-5 and TRBJ2-2; D call uncertain. Trimming cost V 6 bases and J 5 bases, with 10 bases left between them. From germline, CDR1 is MNHEY and CDR2 SVGAGI. The CDR3 spans 13 residues. The CDR3 is CASSRSETGELFF. CDR3 nucleotide sequence: TGTGCCAGCAGCAGATCAGAAACCGGGGAGCTGTTTTTT.

This clone was observed a few times. The chain combines TRBV5-6 with TRBJ1-6, with D possibly being TRBD1 (6 bases). V was shortened by 5 bases and J by 7 bases, with 10 bases between the two germline ends. CDR1 is SGHDT and CDR2 is YYEEEE in the germline V gene. This CDR3 comprises 13 residues. The CDR3 loop reads CASRHRGNSPLHF. The CDR3 DNA reads as TGTGCCAGCAGACATAGGGGGAATTCACCCCTCCACTTT.

J is TRBJ1-4 and V is TRBV11-2; TRBD1 might be the D (5 bases). Trimming took off 1 base at V and 5 bases at J, with 17 bases between the two ends. Germline-derived CDR1 and CDR2 are SGHAT and FQNNGV. The CDR3 loop spans 17 amino acids. In nucleotides, the CDR3 is TGTGCCAGCAGCTTAGCTCGGGAGAGACAGCCAAATGAAAAACTGTTTTTT. Amino acid sequence: CASSLARERQPNEKLFF.

The DNA of the CDR3 is TGTGCCAGCAGCCTACGGACTAGCGGGAGAGACGAGCAGTACTTC. Protein product: CASSLRTSGRDEQYF. The chain couples TRBV27 to TRBJ2-7; TRBD2 agrees at 13 bases. CDR1 is MNHEY and CDR2 is SMNVEV in the germline V gene (reference sequence). The V segment lost 6 bases and the J segment 5 bases; nucleotides outside the gene matches: 7. The CDR3 loop spans 15 amino acids.

J is TRBJ2-5 and V is TRBV12-3 or TRBV12-4; D is possibly TRBD1 (5 bases). The CDR3 covers 13 residues. V lost 4 bases and J lost 5, with 11 bases in between. The CDR3 sequence: CASSSDKGETQYF. For the CDR3, the DNA is TGTGCCAGCAGTTCGGATAAGGGGGAGACCCAGTACTTC.

The V gene is TRBV15, the J gene TRBJ2-5; D is unclear. With 3 bases removed from V and 0 bases from J, the gap between germline ends came to 5 bases. This CDR3 region has 13 residues. The germline CDR1 and CDR2 sequences are LNHNV and YYDKDF (reference sequence). CDR3 loop: CATSRNNQETQYF. CDR3 nucleotides: TGTGCCACCAGCAGGAACAACCAAGAGACCCAGTACTTC.

This chain connects TRBV10-1 to TRBJ2-2; TRBD2 matches at 11 bases. The V and J ends lost 7 bases and 1 base, in that order; junction bases with no gene match: 11. The CDR3 consists of 18 residues. CDR1 and CDR2 (germline): WNHNN, SYGVQD (reference sequence). In DNA form, the CDR3 reads TGCGCCAGCACCGAAGGTGGTAGCGGGAGGGGGAACACCGGGGAGCTGTTTTTT. Its protein product is CASTEGGSGRGNTGELFF.

This chain links TRBV6-2 or TRBV6-3 with TRBJ1-3; D ambiguous. Trimming left V 2 bases short and J 2 bases short, with 13 bases between. Per germline, CDR1 MNHEY and CDR2 SVGEGT. The CDR3 has 16 residues. In nucleotides, the CDR3 is TGTGCCAGCAGTTACCGGTCCATTCTTGCTGGAAACACCATATATTTT. Its protein product is CASSYRSILAGNTIYF.

The chain uses TRBV27 and TRBJ1-1; 7 positions match TRBD1. Germline V gene sequence: CDR1 MNHEY, CDR2 SMNVEV (reference sequence). With V trimmed by 1 base and J by 6 bases, 5 bases remained unmatched. The CDR3 sequence is 14 residues long. The CDR3 DNA reads TGTGCCAGCAGTTTATTGACAGGGAGGTCTGAAGCTTTCTTT. Translated: CASSLLTGRSEAFF.

J is TRBJ1-1 and V is TRBV2, with TRBD1 identical over 7 bases. After removal of 8 bases from V and 0 bases from J, the junction contained 3 bases not matched to a gene. CDR1 and CDR2 (germline): SNHLY, FYNNEI. CDR3 length equals 13 residues. The chain's CDR3 is CASQTGMNTEAFF. The CDR3 DNA reads as TGTGCCAGCCAGACAGGGATGAACACTGAAGCTTTCTTT.

The chain employs TRBV13 and TRBJ1-1; 12 nucleotides agree with TRBD1. Trimming removed 4 bases from V and 5 bases from J; junction bases left unmatched: 8. Germline V gives CDR1 PRHDT, CDR2 FYEKMQ (reference sequence). This CDR3 has 16 residues. The DNA for the CDR3 is TGTGCCAGCAGCTCGGCCGGGACAGGGGGCGAAACTGAAGCTTTCTTT. Protein: CASSSAGTGGETEAFF.

This clone was recorded a few times. The rearrangement links TRBV19 to TRBJ2-7; TRBD2 is a possible D gene (6 bases). With 6 bases removed from V and 6 bases from J, the gap between germline ends came to 18 bases. Germline V gene sequence: CDR1 LNHDA, CDR2 SQIVND (reference sequence). The CDR3 loop spans 14 amino acids. The CDR3 loop reads CASSQSRGWLEQYF. CDR3 DNA sequence: TGTGCCAGTAGCCAGAGCCGGGGGTGGCTCGAGCAGTACTTC.

V is TRBV10-2 and J is TRBJ2-7; perhaps TRBD1 as D (5 bases). The CDR3 contains 16 residues. From germline, CDR1 is WSHSY and CDR2 SAAADI. Trimming left V 0 bases short and J 2 bases short, with 14 bases between. The chain's CDR3 is CASSESDTSRAYEQYF. In DNA, the CDR3 is TGCGCCAGCAGTGAGTCGGACACTTCAAGGGCCTACGAGCAGTACTTC.

Of note for this clone: The same CDR3 arises from other DNA sequences in this sample as well. V usage is TRBV28 and J usage is TRBJ1-2, with a weak D call TRBD1 (5 bases). The CDR3 covers 13 residues. Per the germline V gene, CDR1 is MDHEN and CDR2 is SYDVKM. V gave up 3 bases and J gave up 2 bases, with 7 bases separating them. This chain's CDR3 is CASSLGQNYGYTF. The CDR3, as DNA: TGTGCCAGCAGTTTGGGGCAGAACTATGGCTACACCTTC.

The chain recombines TRBV28 with TRBJ2-7, with D possibly matching TRBD1 (6 bases). Germline V gene sequence: CDR1 MDHEN, CDR2 SYDVKM. V was trimmed by 6 bases and J by 3 bases, leaving 9 bases between them. This CDR3 is 12 amino acids long. CDR3 sequence reads: CASRIQGYEQYF. CDR3 nucleotides: TGTGCCAGCAGGATACAGGGCTACGAGCAGTACTTC.

This rearrangement joins TRBV7-2 to TRBJ1-5; no definite D call. CDR3 length: 13 residues. The germline V gene has CDR1 SGHTA and CDR2 FQGNSA. Trimming shortened V by 3 bases and J by 5 bases, and 8 bases separated the two germline ends. The CDR3 DNA is TGTGCCAGCAGCTTCTGGGAGCATCAGCCCCAGCATTTT. Its translation is CASSFWEHQPQHF.

This chain connects TRBV11-2 to TRBJ2-7; D gene ambiguous. This CDR3 region has 13 residues. The germline CDR1 and CDR2 sequences are SGHAT and FQNNGV. V gave up 5 bases and J gave up 6 bases, with 14 bases separating them. The CDR3 region is CASSHLHGAEQYF. For the CDR3, the DNA is TGTGCCAGCAGCCACCTCCACGGAGCCGAGCAGTACTTC. Supplemented by reference TRBV11-2 and TRBJ2-7, the full variable domain reads EAGVAQSPRYKIIEKRQSVAFWCNPISGHATLYWYQQILGQGPKLLIQFQNNGVVDDSQLPKDRFSAERLKGVDSTLKIQPAKLEDSAVYLCASSHLHGAEQYFGPGTRLTVT.

The count of this clone is one. The J gene is TRBJ1-4, the V gene TRBV6-5; 8 nucleotides line up with TRBD1. This CDR3 is 15 amino acids long. The V segment lost 6 bases and the J segment 7 bases; nucleotides outside the gene matches: 10. Germline values: CDR1 MNHEY, CDR2 SVGAGI. CDR3: CASSPRGLGPEKLFF. The CDR3 region has the DNA TGTGCCAGCAGCCCCAGGGGGCTGGGTCCTGAAAAACTGTTTTTT.

The chain combines TRBV20-1 with TRBJ1-2; D call uncertain. Germline V lookup: CDR1 DFQATT, CDR2 SNEGSKA (reference sequence). V was shortened by 5 bases and J by 2 bases, with 6 bases between the two germline ends. This CDR3 is built from 11 residues. In nucleotides, the CDR3 is TGCAGTGCTCAGGAAAACTATGGCTACACCTTC. It specifies CSAQENYGYTF.

The chain recombines TRBV6-4 with TRBJ1-1, with TRBD1 identical over 8 bases. Germline CDR1 and CDR2: MRHNA and SNTAGT. Trimming removed 3 bases from V and 0 bases from J; junction bases left unmatched: 9. CDR3 length equals 17 residues. DNA for the CDR3: TGTGCCAGCAGTGATGGGACAGGCCGATCCATGAACACTGAAGCTTTCTTT. As protein: CASSDGTGRSMNTEAFF.

V and J are TRBV10-3 and TRBJ2-1, with a tentative D call TRBD1 (8 bases). The CDR3 sequence is 13 residues long. CDR1 and CDR2 (germline): ENHRY, SYGVKD. Deletions cut 7 bases from V and 7 bases from J, with 14 bases between. The CDR3 spells CAITGQGGNEQFF. CDR3 DNA: TGTGCCATCACCGGACAGGGAGGGAATGAGCAGTTCTTC.

This clone was counted between two and nine times. The chain joins TRBV5-1 to TRBJ1-5, with a tentative D call TRBD1 (5 bases). Trimming took off 2 bases at V and 3 bases at J, with 9 bases between the two ends. The CDR3 spans 14 residues. CDR1 is SGHRS and CDR2 is YFSETQ in the germline V gene. CDR3 sequence (DNA): TGCGCCAGCAGCTTTACAGGAGACAATCAGCCCCAGCATTTT. Translating it yields CASSFTGDNQPQHF. Complete variable domain (other parts from reference TRBV5-1 and TRBJ1-5): KAGVTQTPRYLIKTRGQQVTLSCSPISGHRSVSWYQQTPGQGLQFLFEYFSETQRNKGNFPGRFSGRQFSNSRSEMNVSTLELGDSALYLCASSFTGDNQPQHFGDGTRLSIL.